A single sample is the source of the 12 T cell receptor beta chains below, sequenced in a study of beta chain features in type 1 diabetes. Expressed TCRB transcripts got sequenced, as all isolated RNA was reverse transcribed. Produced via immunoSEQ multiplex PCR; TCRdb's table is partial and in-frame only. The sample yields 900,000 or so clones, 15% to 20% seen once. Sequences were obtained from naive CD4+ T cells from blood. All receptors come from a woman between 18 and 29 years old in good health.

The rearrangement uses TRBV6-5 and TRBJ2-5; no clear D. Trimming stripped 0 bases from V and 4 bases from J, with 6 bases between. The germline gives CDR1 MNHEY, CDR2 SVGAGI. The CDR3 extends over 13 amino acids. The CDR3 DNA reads TGTGCCAGCAGTTACTCGTGGGTAGAGACCCAGTACTTC. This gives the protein CASSYSWVETQYF.

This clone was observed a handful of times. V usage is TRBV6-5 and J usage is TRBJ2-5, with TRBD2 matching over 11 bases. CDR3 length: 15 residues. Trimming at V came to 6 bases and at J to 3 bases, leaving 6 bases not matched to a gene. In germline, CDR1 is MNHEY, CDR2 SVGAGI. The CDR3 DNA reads TGTGCCAGCAGGGCGCAGACTAGCGGGAAAGAGACCCAGTACTTC. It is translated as CASRAQTSGKETQYF.

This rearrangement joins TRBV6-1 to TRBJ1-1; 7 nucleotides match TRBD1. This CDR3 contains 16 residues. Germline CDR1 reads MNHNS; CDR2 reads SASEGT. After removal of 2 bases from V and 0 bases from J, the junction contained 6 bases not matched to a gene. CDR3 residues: CASSEPSGGVNTEAFF. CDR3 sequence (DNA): TGTGCCAGCAGTGAACCATCAGGGGGAGTGAACACTGAAGCTTTCTTT.

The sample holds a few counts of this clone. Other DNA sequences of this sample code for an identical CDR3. CDR3 DNA sequence: TGTGCCAGCTCACCATGGACAGGGGGCTCTGGGGCCAACGTCCTGACTTTC. Its protein product is CASSPWTGGSGANVLTF. V gene TRBV18 combines with J gene TRBJ2-6, with TRBD1 matching 10 bases. The CDR3 runs to 17 residues. Germline-derived CDR1 and CDR2 are KGHSH and LQKENI. The junction had 1 base not matched to a gene; V was cut back by 2 bases and J by 0 bases.

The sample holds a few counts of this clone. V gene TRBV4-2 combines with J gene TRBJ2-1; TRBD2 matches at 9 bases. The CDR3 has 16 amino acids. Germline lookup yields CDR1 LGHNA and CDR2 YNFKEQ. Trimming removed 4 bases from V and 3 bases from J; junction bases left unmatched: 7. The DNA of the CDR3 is TGTGCCAGCAGCCGGAGACTAGCGGAGCACTACAATGAGCAGTTCTTC. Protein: CASSRRLAEHYNEQFF.

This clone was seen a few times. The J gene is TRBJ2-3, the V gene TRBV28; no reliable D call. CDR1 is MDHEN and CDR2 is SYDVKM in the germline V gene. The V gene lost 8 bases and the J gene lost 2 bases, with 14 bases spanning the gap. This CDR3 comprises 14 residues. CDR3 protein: CASGPRRNTDTQYF. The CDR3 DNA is TGTGCCAGCGGACCTCGCCGCAACACAGATACGCAGTATTTT.

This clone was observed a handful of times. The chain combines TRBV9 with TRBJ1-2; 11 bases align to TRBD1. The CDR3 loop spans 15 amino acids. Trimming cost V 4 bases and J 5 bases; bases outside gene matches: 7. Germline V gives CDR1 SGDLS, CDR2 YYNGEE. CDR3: CASSPGQGGNYGYTF. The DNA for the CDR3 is TGTGCCAGCAGCCCGGGACAGGGGGGGAATTATGGCTACACCTTC.

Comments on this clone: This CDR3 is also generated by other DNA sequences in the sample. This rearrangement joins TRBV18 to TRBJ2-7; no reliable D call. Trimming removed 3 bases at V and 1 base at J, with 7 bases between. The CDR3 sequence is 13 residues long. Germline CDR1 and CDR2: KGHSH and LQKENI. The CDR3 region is CASSPRSSYEQYF. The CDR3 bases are TGTGCCAGCTCACCCCGGAGTTCCTACGAGCAGTACTTC.

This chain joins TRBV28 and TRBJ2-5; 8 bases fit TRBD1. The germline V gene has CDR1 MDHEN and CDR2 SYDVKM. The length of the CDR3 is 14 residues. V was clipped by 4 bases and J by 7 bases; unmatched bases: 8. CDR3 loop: CASSSTGDVGTQYF. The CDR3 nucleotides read TGTGCCAGCAGTTCGACAGGGGATGTGGGGACCCAGTACTTC.

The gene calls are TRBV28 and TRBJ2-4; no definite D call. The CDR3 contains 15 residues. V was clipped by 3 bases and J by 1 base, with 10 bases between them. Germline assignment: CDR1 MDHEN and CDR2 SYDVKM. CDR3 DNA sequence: TGTGCCAGCAGTTTTTTGCCCTCTGCCAAAAACATTCAGTACTTC. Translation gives CASSFLPSAKNIQYF.

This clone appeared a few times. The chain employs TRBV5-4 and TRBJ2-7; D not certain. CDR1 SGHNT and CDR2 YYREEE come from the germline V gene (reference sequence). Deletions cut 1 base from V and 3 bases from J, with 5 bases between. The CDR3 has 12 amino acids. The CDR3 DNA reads TGTGCCAGCAGCTTGTTGGGCTACGAGCAGTACTTC. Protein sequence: CASSLLGYEQYF.

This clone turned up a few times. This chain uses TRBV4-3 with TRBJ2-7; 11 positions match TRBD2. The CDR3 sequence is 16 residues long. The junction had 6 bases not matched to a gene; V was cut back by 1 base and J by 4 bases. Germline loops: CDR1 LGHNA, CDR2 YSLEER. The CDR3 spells CASSQVLASGRYEQYF. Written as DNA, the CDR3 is TGCGCCAGCAGCCAAGTTTTGGCTAGCGGGAGGTACGAGCAGTACTTC.